This record looks at one T cell receptor (beta chain) sequence and its context. This CDR3 has 14 residues. The junction had 6 bases not matched to a gene; V was cut back by 3 bases and J by 3 bases. CDR1 is DFQATT and CDR2 is SNEGSKA in the germline V gene (reference sequence). Original methodology: Reference gene primer amplification yielded estimated nucleated cell counts. The repertoire was sequenced with immunoSEQ multiplex PCR; TCRdb's copy has only in-frame clones and lacks some. The V and J calls and the clone size are those of that table, but D and trimming were determined from the DNA. The repertoire holds 200,000 to 250,000 clones, with under 90% as singletons. The data derive from a study of blood T cell repertoires in COVID-19. Participant reports of clinical history set cohort assignment.

Sequencing was carried out using PBMCs or T cells enriched from blood (not recorded which). The sequence was obtained from a man between 60 and 75 years old who had recovered from COVID-19. The chain employs TRBV20-1 and TRBJ2-3; 7 nucleotides agree with TRBD2. CDR3 loop: CSASGLEVTDTQYF. Here the CDR3 DNA reads TGCAGTGCTAGTGGACTAGAGGTTACAGATACGCAGTATTTT.